This is a list of T cell receptor beta chains from one sample in a study of shared clonotypes between healthy human individuals. Data came from immunoSEQ multiplex PCR; TCRdb stores just in-frame clones and leaves some out. Among about 490,000 clones listed, about 85% were seen once. Material: PBMCs. Receptors were obtained from a woman aged 40-49 years in good health. Some clones in this sample may be carry-over from other donors' samples. The CDR3 runs from the conserved cysteine through the conserved F or W. The D gene is left open where the match is weak. Size values are once, few and many counts, or a class for expanded clones, and some rows have none.

cdr3_nt | cdr3_aa | v_call | clone_size | j_call | d_call
TGTGCCAGCAGCCCCGACGCGGGGCGGGCGGCCGGGGAGCTGTTTTTT | CASSPDAGRAAGELFF | TRBV7-3 | NA | TRBJ2-2 | NA
TGCAGCGCCGGGACATCGAACACTGAAGCTTTCTTT | CSAGTSNTEAFF | TRBV29-1 | NA | TRBJ1-1 | NA
TGCGCCAGCAGCTTGGTTACGAATCAAGAGACCCAGTACTTC | CASSLVTNQETQYF | TRBV5-1 | NA | TRBJ2-5 | NA
TGTGCCAGTAGTATATTGGGACTAGCATCGGGGTACAATGAGCAGTTCTTC | CASSILGLASGYNEQFF | TRBV19 | NA | TRBJ2-1 | TRBD2
TGTGCCAGCAGCTCGCGGACAGGGGTCTACAATGAGCAGTTCTTC | CASSSRTGVYNEQFF | TRBV5-4 | NA | TRBJ2-1 | TRBD1
TGTGCCAGCAGTGATCCCACAGACAGGGCTCGGAGCTCCTACGAGCAGTACTTC | CASSDPTDRARSSYEQYF | TRBV2 | NA | TRBJ2-7 | TRBD1
TGTGCCAGCAGCTCAAGGTTAAGACTAGCGGGGGTCTACGAGCAGTACTTC | CASSSRLRLAGVYEQYF | TRBV2 | NA | TRBJ2-7 | TRBD2
TGTGCCAGCAGCTTAGATCTGGGCAGGGGCTACAATGAGCAGTTCTTC | CASSLDLGRGYNEQFF | TRBV11-3 | NA | TRBJ2-1 | NA
TGTGCCAGCGCTCAGGTCTACGAGCAGTACTTC | CASAQVYEQYF | TRBV2 | NA | TRBJ2-7 | NA
TGTGCCAGCAAGCCTCGGGCCCCGAACACTGAAGCTTTCTTT | CASKPRAPNTEAFF | TRBV2 | NA | TRBJ1-1 | NA
TGTGCCAGCAGTTATACAGGGAGTCAGCCCCAGCATTTT | CASSYTGSQPQHF | TRBV7-9 | NA | TRBJ1-5 | NA
TGTGCCAGCAGTTTCCCTAGCGGGAGACGAGACTACGAGCAGTACTTC | CASSFPSGRRDYEQYF | TRBV28 | NA | TRBJ2-7 | TRBD2
TGTGCCAGCAGTGAAGCGGGACGGACTTACTATGGCTACACCTTC | CASSEAGRTYYGYTF | TRBV2 | once | TRBJ1-2 | NA
TGTGCCAGCAGTTTGTCGTGGTCTAGCGGAAACGTCGCAGATACGCAGTATTTT | CASSLSWSSGNVADTQYF | TRBV28 | many | TRBJ2-3 | TRBD2
TGTGCCAGCAGCCTGGCCAGGGAGATCTACGAGCAGTACTTC | CASSLAREIYEQYF | TRBV13 | once | TRBJ2-7 | NA
TGTGCCAGCAGCTCGGCCCCCAACACCGGGGAGTTGTTTTTT | CASSSAPNTGELFF | TRBV7-3 | NA | TRBJ2-2 | NA
TGTGCCAGCAGTTATGCAGGCGGCTACACCTTC | CASSYAGGYTF | TRBV6-5 | once | TRBJ1-2 | NA
TGTGCCAGCAGCTCGGGACTAGCGGGAGAAGAGCAGTTCTTC | CASSSGLAGEEQFF | TRBV7-3 | NA | TRBJ2-1 | TRBD2
TGCAGCGTTGGGGGACAAGAGACCCAGTACTTC | CSVGGQETQYF | TRBV29-1 | NA | TRBJ2-5 | NA
TGTGCCAGCAGCTCTAGGCTGAGACAGGGAGGTGAGACCCAGTACTTC | CASSSRLRQGGETQYF | TRBV7-6 | NA | TRBJ2-5 | NA
TGTGCCAGCAGTTATACCTACGAGCAGTACTTC | CASSYTYEQYF | TRBV6-5 | many | TRBJ2-7 | NA
TGTGCCAGCAGGATGACAGTTCAGGGTGGCTACACCTTC | CASRMTVQGGYTF | TRBV2 | many | TRBJ1-2 | NA
TGTGCCAGTAGTATTGGTCAGGGAAGTGGTGGCTACACCTTC | CASSIGQGSGGYTF | TRBV19 | few | TRBJ1-2 | NA
TGTGCCAGCAGCCTCCGACTAGCCTCCTACAATGAGCAGTTCTTC | CASSLRLASYNEQFF | TRBV7-9 | NA | TRBJ2-1 | TRBD2
TGTGCCAGCAGCTTAAGCATCCTCGCGAACACCGGGGAGCTGTTTTTT | CASSLSILANTGELFF | TRBV7-2 | NA | TRBJ2-2 | NA
TGTGCCAGCAGCGGAGGGTCAGCTGCGAATACGCAGTATTTT | CASSGGSAANTQYF | TRBV2 | NA | TRBJ2-3 | NA
TGCAGCGTGGAATTAGCGACGGTCCCCTACAATGAGCAGTTCTTC | CSVELATVPYNEQFF | TRBV29-1 | NA | TRBJ2-1 | NA
TGCGCCAGCAGCTTGGATATGGGCGCTGGAAACACCATATATTTT | CASSLDMGAGNTIYF | TRBV5-1 | NA | TRBJ1-3 | NA
TGTGCCAGCAGTTTTTGGTCCTATGGCTACACCTTC | CASSFWSYGYTF | TRBV28 | NA | TRBJ1-2 | NA
TGTGCCAGCAGCCAAGGCCTGGACAGCCAGGGGGCTTTCTTT | CASSQGLDSQGAFF | TRBV4-2 | many | TRBJ1-1 | NA
TGCGCCAGCAGCCCGGGACAGTCTAACTATGGCTACACCTTC | CASSPGQSNYGYTF | TRBV5-1 | NA | TRBJ1-2 | TRBD1
TGCGCCAGCAGCCCCTCAGGGGGGTCCTACGAGCAGTACTTC | CASSPSGGSYEQYF | TRBV5-1 | few | TRBJ2-7 | NA
TGTGCCAGCAGTTTCAGGGGGAAGAACACTGAAGCTTTCTTT | CASSFRGKNTEAFF | TRBV28 | NA | TRBJ1-1 | TRBD1
TGTGCCAGCAGCCATCAACTGAACACTGAAGCTTTCTTT | CASSHQLNTEAFF | TRBV7-8 | NA | TRBJ1-1 | NA
TGCAGCGTTATACCGCAGGGGGCGAGAAACACCATATATTTT | CSVIPQGARNTIYF | TRBV29-1 | NA | TRBJ1-3 | TRBD1
TGTGCCAGCAGCTTAGATCTCTCGAGGAATGAGCAGTTCTTC | CASSLDLSRNEQFF | TRBV11-3 | NA | TRBJ2-1 | NA
TGTGCCAGCAGCTTCCTGGGGCGAACTACCGAGGGTGGCTACACCTTC | CASSFLGRTTEGGYTF | TRBV5-6 | NA | TRBJ1-2 | NA
TGTGCCAGCTCACCACGGATAGCGGGGGGCACAGATACGCAGTATTTT | CASSPRIAGGTDTQYF | TRBV18 | NA | TRBJ2-3 | TRBD2
TGTGCCAGCAGCTGGGTAGCGACAGATACGCAGTATTTT | CASSWVATDTQYF | TRBV7-3 | NA | TRBJ2-3 | NA
TGTGCCAGCAGTTTAGTATGGGGCTACGGCTACACCTTC | CASSLVWGYGYTF | TRBV27 | NA | TRBJ1-2 | NA
TGTGCCAGCAGCTTAGCGTTGTGGGACAGACGGTTGGAGCAGTACTTC | CASSLALWDRRLEQYF | TRBV7-8 | NA | TRBJ2-7 | TRBD1
TGTGCCAGCAGCCTGGGACTCCCAGGGGTCACCTACGAGCAGTGCTTC | CASSLGLPGVTYEQCF | TRBV7-7 | NA | TRBJ2-7 | NA
TGTGCCAGCAGCCATACCGGGACAGGGGACGAAGGCTACACCTTC | CASSHTGTGDEGYTF | TRBV5-6 | NA | TRBJ1-2 | TRBD1
TGCGCCAGCAGCTTTGGGGACAGGGGATACAATGAGCAGTTCTTC | CASSFGDRGYNEQFF | TRBV5-1 | NA | TRBJ2-1 | TRBD1
TGTGCCAGCAGCCGAGGACAGGGAAGAAACACCATATATTTT | CASSRGQGRNTIYF | TRBV28 | few | TRBJ1-3 | TRBD1
TGTGCCAGCAGTTACTCTCCTTACGAGCAGTACTTC | CASSYSPYEQYF | TRBV6-5 | NA | TRBJ2-7 | NA
TGTGCCAGCCACCCGGTCCCGAACACTGAAGCTTTCTTT | CASHPVPNTEAFF | TRBV28 | NA | TRBJ1-1 | NA
TGTGCCTGGAACCCCTTTAGAGACTACGAGCAGTACTTC | CAWNPFRDYEQYF | TRBV30 | few | TRBJ2-7 | NA
TGTGCCAGCAGCTTTGGTTCCCGGGACGGCTATGGCTACACCTTC | CASSFGSRDGYGYTF | TRBV5-4 | NA | TRBJ1-2 | NA
TGTGCCAGCAGTTTATCCCGACAGCAGGCAACTGCTTTCTTT | CASSLSRQQATAFF | TRBV27 | NA | TRBJ1-1 | NA
TGTGCCAGCAGCCAAGTGGACACCGGGGAGCTGTTTTTT | CASSQVDTGELFF | TRBV14 | many | TRBJ2-2 | NA
TGTGCCAGCAGAAAAGGGGGAAGGGAGCAGTTCTTC | CASRKGGREQFF | TRBV28 | few | TRBJ2-1 | NA
TGTGCCAGCAGCCCGACCCGCTATGGCTACACCTTC | CASSPTRYGYTF | TRBV14 | NA | TRBJ1-2 | NA
TGTGCCAGTACCGATATCCAGGGATCCGAGACCCAGTACTTC | CASTDIQGSETQYF | TRBV19 | NA | TRBJ2-5 | NA